This T cell receptor beta chain was documented in a study of PD-1 blockade in mismatch repair-deficient tumors. About the study: Enrolled 2013-2016, patients had progressing, pretreated mismatch repair-deficient cancers of over nine types. Findings of the study overall: Rapid post-treatment expansion, then contraction, generally preceding radiologic response, marked tumor-resident clones.

About this clone itself: Its target is unknown.

Generated by immunoSEQ multiplex PCR, the TCRdb table keeps only in-frame clones and is missing some. The sample holds about 34,000 clones, over 80% seen once. Germline V lookup: CDR1 KGHSH, CDR2 LQKENI. With 4 bases removed from V and 0 bases from J, the gap between germline ends came to 13 bases. This CDR3 is 16 amino acids long. TCRs were sequenced from a few patients responding to pembrolizumab. Sequenced here: PBMCs, sampled 6 weeks after starting pembrolizumab. The genes are TRBV18 and TRBJ2-1, with D tentatively TRBD2 (5 bases). This receptor was identified in an adult with mismatch repair-deficient cancer. CDR3 DNA: TGTGCCAGCTCACTTCAGCGGAGTAGCTCCTACAATGAGCAGTTCTTC. Protein sequence: CASSLQRSSSYNEQFF.